Listed below are T cell receptor beta chains from one sample, sequenced in a study of T cell responses to AZD1222 COVID-19 vaccine. Data came from immunoSEQ multiplex PCR; TCRdb stores just in-frame clones and leaves some out. The sample holds fewer than 200,000 clones, 92% seen once. This material consisted of peripheral blood, taken on day 0 of MenACWY control vaccination. The receptors were sampled from an adult in good health. Each CDR3 is given with its conserved first and last residue. D genes are given only for firm matches. Clone size is stated in some rows and not others, as once, few, many or a class when expanded.

CDR3aa | CDR3nt | v_gene | abundance | j_gene | d_gene
CASSFFGTRADTQYF | TGTGCCAGCAGCTTTTTCGGGACTAGGGCAGATACGCAGTATTTT | TRBV5-4 | - | TRBJ2-3 | TRBD2
CASSYSASGLYEQYF | TGTGCCAGCAGTTACTCGGCTAGCGGGCTCTACGAGCAGTACTTC | TRBV6-5 | once | TRBJ2-7 | TRBD2
CASSRTSGSYNEQFF | TGTGCCAGCAGCCGGACTAGCGGTAGCTACAATGAGCAGTTCTTC | TRBV6-5 | - | TRBJ2-1 | TRBD2
CSARTGDQPQHF | TGCAGCGCCCGGACAGGGGATCAGCCCCAGCATTTT | TRBV29-1 | - | TRBJ1-5 | TRBD1
CASSPLRGQETQYF | TGTGCCAGCAGCCCCCTTAGGGGACAAGAGACCCAGTACTTC | TRBV7-2 | few | TRBJ2-5 | -
CASTERVFSGSSGNTIYF | TGTGCCAGCACCGAACGGGTATTTTCGGGGAGCTCTGGAAACACCATATATTTT | TRBV11-2 | - | TRBJ1-3 | -
CAWRADRTTEAFF | TGTGCCTGGAGGGCGGACAGAACCACTGAAGCTTTCTTT | TRBV30 | - | TRBJ1-1 | -
CASSPGTATQYF | TGCGCCAGCAGCCCAGGGACAGCGACACAGTACTTC | TRBV10-1 | once | TRBJ2-7 | TRBD1
CASSGGGRRTGELFF | TGTGCCAGCAGCGGGGGCGGGAGGAGGACCGGGGAGCTGTTTTTT | TRBV9 | - | TRBJ2-2 | TRBD2
CASSLAPGAGGNYGYTF | TGTGCCAGCAGCTTAGCGCCTGGAGCAGGGGGGAACTATGGCTACACCTTC | TRBV7-9 | - | TRBJ1-2 | TRBD1
CATSDPGDEYNEQFF | TGTGCCACCAGTGATCCGGGGGATGAGTACAATGAGCAGTTCTTC | TRBV24-1 | - | TRBJ2-1 | -